The TCR beta chain under discussion was sequenced for a study of T cell repertoires in cytomegalovirus infection. This CDR3 contains 14 residues. V was pared by 7 bases and J by 4 bases, with 3 bases of the junction left unmatched. CDR1 is MNHNS and CDR2 is SASEGT in the germline V gene. A remark on this clonotype: The antigen is undetermined.

A single record per CDR3 protein comes from TCRdb applying MiXCR to the reads. This table has some 940,000 distinct CDR3 sequences, roughly 30% appearing once. The material sequenced was cultured CD8+ T cells from PBMCs, taken from culture after CMV antigen stimulation. This clonotype was sampled from a human donor in good health (CMV status not recorded). Some clones in this sample may be carry-over from other donors' samples. This rearrangement joins TRBV6-1 to TRBJ2-1; 11 bases fit TRBD2. The DNA for the CDR3 is TGTGCCAGCAAGGGACTAGCGGTTTACAATGAGCAGTTCTTC. It specifies CASKGLAVYNEQFF.